One sample yielded the 20 T cell receptor beta chains listed below, sequenced in a study of long-term antiretroviral therapy in people with HIV. Run at survey level, the immunoSEQ assay was version v3.0. The method was immunoSEQ multiplex PCR; TCRdb's version includes in-frame clones alone and lacks a portion of them. The sample holds around 21,000 clones; 80% to 85% are singletons and the top ten take around 6%. The material sequenced was unsorted PBMCs, taken 0.2 years after starting antiretroviral therapy. Receptor source: a woman aged 25 to 39 with HIV.

The chain couples TRBV27 to TRBJ1-5, with D unclear. The CDR3 totals 14 residues. Germline V lookup: CDR1 MNHEY, CDR2 SMNVEV (reference sequence). Between the trimmed V and J ends, which lost 4 bases and 5 bases, there was a span of 12 bases. The DNA for the CDR3 is TGTGCCAGCAGTTCGTTTAAGGCTGATCAGCCCCAGCATTTT. It is translated as CASSSFKADQPQHF.

The CDR3 DNA is TGTGCCAGCAGCGTAGATTGGCGGGGGGCCATCTACAATGAGCAGTTCTTC. This translates into CASSVDWRGAIYNEQFF. The V call is TRBV9, the J call TRBJ2-1; 8 positions match TRBD2. Germline CDR1 SGDLS, CDR2 YYNGEE. The J segment lost 3 bases and the V segment lost 0 bases, leaving 8 bases of the junction unmatched. The length of the CDR3 is 17 residues. The variable domain in full, with the rest retrieved from reference TRBV9 and TRBJ2-1, is DSGVTQTPKHLITATGQRVTLRCSPRSGDLSVYWYQQSLDQGLQFLIQYYNGEERAKGNILERFSAQQFPDLHSELNLSSLELGDSALYFCASSVDWRGAIYNEQFFGPGTRLTVL.

The V and J genes are TRBV19 and TRBJ1-2; D is perhaps TRBD1 (6 bases). Trimming cost V 7 bases and J 8 bases, with 17 bases left between them. The CDR3 has 13 residues. Germline V gives CDR1 LNHDA, CDR2 SQIVND (reference sequence). The CDR3 sequence is CASTPEGGRGYTF. The CDR3 region has the DNA TGTGCCAGTACCCCGGAGGGGGGCCGAGGCTACACCTTC.

V and J are TRBV2 and TRBJ1-2; 7 nucleotides align to TRBD1. CDR1 and CDR2 from the germline V gene are SNHLY and FYNNEI. Trimming removed 7 bases from V and 4 bases from J; junction bases left unmatched: 12. The CDR3 spans 15 residues. CDR3 residues: CASIIDWDRPYGYTF. CDR3 bases: TGTGCCAGCATAATAGACTGGGACAGACCCTATGGCTACACCTTC. The entire variable domain, with the rest obtained from reference TRBV2 and TRBJ1-2, is as follows: EPEVTQTPSHQVTQMGQEVILRCVPISNHLYFYWYRQILGQKVEFLVSFYNNEISEKSEIFDDQFSVERPDGSNFTLKIRSTKLEDSAMYFCASIIDWDRPYGYTFGSGTRLTVV.

There are a few counts of this clone. This rearrangement joins TRBV10-3 to TRBJ1-6, with no clear D. CDR1 is ENHRY and CDR2 is SYGVKD in the germline V gene. This CDR3 has 14 amino acids. V dropped 5 bases and J dropped 10 bases, with 15 bases sitting between them. The CDR3 protein is CAISLAISRSPLHF. CDR3 nucleotides: TGTGCCATCAGTCTCGCGATCAGTAGGTCACCCCTCCACTTT.

V usage is TRBV6-1 and J usage is TRBJ1-1; D is unclear. Between the trimmed V and J ends, which lost 8 bases and 8 bases, there was a span of 15 bases. The CDR3 has 12 residues. Germline V gives CDR1 MNHNS, CDR2 SASEGT. CDR3 in amino acids: CASGPGRSEAFF. The CDR3 nucleotides are TGTGCCAGCGGACCGGGGAGAAGCGAAGCTTTCTTT.

The chain joins TRBV6-5 to TRBJ1-2; 8 bases align to TRBD1. V lost 6 bases and J lost 1; bases outside the gene matches: 7. The length of the CDR3 is 15 residues. Germline V gene data show CDR1 as MNHEY and CDR2 as SVGAGI. CDR3 loop: CASRPGQVINYGYTF. CDR3 DNA: TGTGCCAGCAGACCGGGACAGGTGATTAACTATGGCTACACCTTC.

CDR3 DNA sequence: TGTGCCAGCAGACGGGGCGGTGAGAGCAATCAGCCCCAGCATTTT. It yields the protein CASRRGGESNQPQHF. V and J are TRBV28 and TRBJ1-5; D is possibly TRBD1 (5 bases). This CDR3 is 15 amino acids long. The V end lost 6 bases, the J end lost 1 base, and 13 bases lay between the germline ends. Germline loops: CDR1 MDHEN, CDR2 SYDVKM.

CDR3 bases: TGTGCCAGCAGCTATCCGGGACAGGGGACCGAGCAGTACTTC. It specifies CASSYPGQGTEQYF. The gene calls are TRBV7-2 and TRBJ2-7, with TRBD1 matching 10 bases. CDR3 length equals 14 residues. CDR1 and CDR2 (germline): SGHTA, FQGNSA. The V gene end was trimmed by 4 bases and the J gene end by 6 bases; junction bases not matched to a gene: 6.

This chain joins TRBV27 and TRBJ1-2, with a weak D call TRBD1 (6 bases). V lost 6 bases to trimming and J lost 0 bases, with 11 bases between them. Germline CDR1 is MNHEY and CDR2 is SMNVEV (reference sequence). The CDR3 is 14 residues long. CDR3 nucleotides: TGTGCCAGCAGCACACAGGGAGCTAACTATGGCTACACCTTC. Amino acid sequence: CASSTQGANYGYTF.

This clone was counted a single time. The rearrangement links TRBV19 to TRBJ2-5; the D gene is possibly TRBD2 (6 bases). The V and J ends lost 10 bases and 7 bases respectively, with 22 bases between them. Germline V gives CDR1 LNHDA, CDR2 SQIVND (reference sequence). This CDR3 spans 14 amino acids. The CDR3, as DNA: TGTGCCACAACGCTGGGGGGAGACGCAGGGACCCAGTACTTC. Its protein is CATTLGGDAGTQYF.

V gene TRBV6-5 combines with J gene TRBJ2-7; 8 bases align to TRBD2. Trimming cost V 0 bases and J 4 bases; bases outside gene matches: 5. The CDR3 totals 15 residues. Germline CDR1 is MNHEY and CDR2 is SVGAGI. CDR3 sequence reads: CASSYSAGGWYEQYV. The CDR3 coding sequence is TGTGCCAGCAGTTACTCTGCGGGGGGTTGGTACGAGCAGTACGTC.

This clone was detected a few times. J is TRBJ1-2 and V is TRBV6-1, with D tentatively TRBD1 (6 bases). The CDR3 extends over 13 amino acids. V gave up 0 bases and J gave up 8 bases, with 10 bases separating them. Germline V CDR1 and CDR2: MNHNS, SASEGT. In DNA form, the CDR3 reads TGTGCCAGCAGTGAAGCCCAGGGGCGAGGCTACACCTTC. Translation: CASSEAQGRGYTF.

This clone has just a few counts. J is TRBJ2-1 and V is TRBV5-1, with 9 bases identical to TRBD2. Germline assignment: CDR1 SGHRS and CDR2 YFSETQ. This CDR3 is built from 17 residues. J was trimmed by 2 bases and V by 0 bases; bases with no gene match: 6. CDR3 nucleotide sequence: TGCGCCAGCAGCTTGGTTATTGGCGGGGGGGCCTACAATGAGCAGTTCTTC. Translation gives CASSLVIGGGAYNEQFF.

This chain's CDR3 is CASSLDPGRNQPQHF. CDR3 bases: TGTGCCAGCAGCTTAGACCCAGGACGCAATCAGCCCCAGCATTTT. The rearrangement links TRBV11-2 to TRBJ1-5; D gene uncertain. Trimming left V 0 bases short and J 2 bases short, with 8 bases between. This CDR3 comprises 15 residues. Germline V gene sequence: CDR1 SGHAT, CDR2 FQNNGV.

The chain is built from TRBV10-3 and TRBJ2-3; unclear D gene. This CDR3 region has 12 residues. The V gene lost 3 bases and the J gene lost 6 bases, with 7 bases spanning the gap. Germline lookup yields CDR1 ENHRY and CDR2 SYGVKD. CDR3 sequence reads: CAISEFRDTQYF. The CDR3 region has the DNA TGTGCCATCAGTGAATTCCGGGATACGCAGTATTTT.

V is TRBV21-1 and J is TRBJ2-5. TRBV21-1 is flagged as a pseudogene. This CDR3 contains 16 residues. The CDR3 region is CASSNNPGPVQETQYF. CDR3 bases: TGTGCCAGCAGCAATAACCCGGGACCGGTACAAGAGACCCAGTACTTC.

The rearrangement uses TRBV7-9 and TRBJ1-1; 7 bases are a match to TRBD1. Germline loops: CDR1 SEHNR, CDR2 FQNEAQ (reference sequence). V lost 2 bases and J lost 1; bases outside the gene matches: 1. This CDR3 region has 14 residues. For the CDR3, the DNA is TGTGCCAGCAGCTTACAGGGGGGGAACACTGAAGCTTTCTTT. This sequence encodes CASSLQGGNTEAFF.

This chain uses TRBV27 with TRBJ1-2; unclear D gene. The CDR3 runs to 15 residues. Trimming took off 4 bases at V and 4 bases at J, with 16 bases between the two ends. Germline V gives CDR1 MNHEY, CDR2 SMNVEV (reference sequence). CDR3 nucleotide sequence: TGTGCCAGCAGTTCCATACCTACAGAGAGCTATGGCTACACCTTC. Translation gives CASSSIPTESYGYTF.

The chain has TRBV30 and TRBJ1-4, with D unresolved. This CDR3 contains 11 residues. The germline gives CDR1 GTSNPN, CDR2 SVGIG (reference sequence). Trimming removed 8 bases from V and 5 bases from J, with 9 bases in between. The CDR3 loop reads CASQENEKLFF. The DNA for the CDR3 is TGTGCCAGCCAGGAGAATGAAAAACTGTTTTTT.